This T cell receptor beta chain was profiled in a study of cytomegalovirus exposure and HLA in healthy donors (dated 2017 in TCRdb). A note on the overall study: An earlier analysis of several hundred of the donors reported approximately 280 Gb of sequence data and some 110 million unique TCR beta sequences obtained from around 180 million T cells. HLA typing included class I and class II loci at four-digit resolution. A few DR-DQ haplotypes were handled as single units for association and clustering because linkage in the cohort was strong. The study aimed to test whether signatures of past pathogen exposure could be identified by cataloging public T cell receptors. A later genetic analysis used genome-wide SNP genotypes for about 60% of the roughly 700 donors, treating that subset as a discovery cohort. The number of donors typed differed by locus, with about 629-630 for A, B, C, DRB1 and DQB1, 522 for DQA1, 600 to 610 for DPA1, and approximately 470 for DPB1. The later analysis used no new phenotypic data to find candidate immune exposures, relying instead on TCR beta sequences and their occurrence across donors. To study patterns of TCR occurrence, a later analysis re-analyzed previously published TCR beta repertoires from 600 to 750 donors and added high-resolution HLA genotyping. Across 300 to 500 genotyped donors of the cohort, an average of approximately 200,000 unique TCR beta nucleotide sequences per donor were sequenced, and 15% to 20% of those sequences were non-productive. The T cell repertoires of 700 or so subjects were profiled by immunosequencing and related to cytomegalovirus serostatus. Every repertoire in the discovery cohort had been generated on one and the same sequencing platform. High-throughput TCR immunosequencing, statistical association of individual TCRs with disease status, and machine learning were combined to predict cytomegalovirus infection status. In addition to the first cohort of 666 subjects, a separate validation cohort of 120 different subjects was used. An early release that covered more than 550 HLA-typed donors contained approximately 320 gigabases of sequencing data and tens of millions of unique TCR sequences. Among the roughly 400 genotyped donors, under 90% belonged to the genetic ancestry cluster associated with self-reported Caucasian donors. Donor age, sex, ethnicity and CMV serostatus were compiled alongside the repertoire data. In an earlier analysis of more than 550 of the donors, high-throughput TCR beta sequencing was used to judge whether each TCR beta V gene segment behaved as functional or pseudogenic.

The CDR3 numbers 13 residues from cysteine through phenylalanine. Of the read, only the CDR3 DNA is kept; its 39 bases are in frame from base 1. At the junction V is shortened by 2 bases and J by 1 base, with 5 bases in between. Sequences KGHSH (CDR1) and LQKENI (CDR2) are obtained from the germline V gene. The cohort was made up of roughly 670 healthy bone marrow donors. All cohort members were sampled while nominally healthy, although unrecorded immune exposures were likely present. Of the roughly 630 cohort members, just under 300 had a positive CMV serostatus and about 360 had a negative one, while no CMV serostatus was recorded for the donor. A peripheral blood sample was collected from each donor, and TCR beta sequencing was performed on peripheral blood mononuclear cells. The Qiagen DNeasy Blood Extraction Kit was used to extract genomic DNA from the blood cell samples. Details on this clone: What this receptor recognizes is not known. Base-call qualities are not available, and no considerably larger clone is one nucleotide away.

The library was prepared using the immunoSEQ multiplex PCR assay. For the multiplex PCR, a mixture combining 60 forward primers for TCR Vbeta segments and 13 reverse primers for TCR Jbeta segments was used. Amplification of the CDR3 region of rearranged TCR beta genes was performed with a multiplex PCR assay on genomic DNA. The amplified TCR beta libraries were sequenced on the Illumina HiSeq System as 87-base-pair reads. Per the original workflow: A later analysis counted about 82 million unique TCR beta chains across the 600 to 850 repertoires, and roughly 11 million of these chains were shared by at least two donors. Raw reads were error-corrected and collapsed into unique sequences with a nearest-neighbor algorithm that merged closely related sequences to remove PCR and sequencing errors. To assign V, D and J gene segments, CDR3 sequences were aligned to IMGT reference sequences. For a sequence to be retained, at least a six-nucleotide match to both a V gene segment and a J gene segment was required. Rearrangements were classified as productive when the CDR3 lacked stop codons and remained in frame with V and J, and all other rearrangements were classified as non-productive. Following IMGT convention, CDR3 was defined as the stretch from the second conserved V-encoded cysteine to the conserved J-encoded phenylalanine. The earlier analysis of roughly 590 of the donors excluded sequences that lacked an unambiguous match to a single V gene segment. In an earlier analysis of roughly 500 of the donors, V segments were called functional above 56.7% productive rearrangements and were called segregating when the between-donor standard deviation exceeded 5%. To diagnose cytomegalovirus status from the catalog of TCR beta chain sequences, a statistical classification framework was built. V and J gene assignment, in a later analysis, came from comparing TCR nucleotide sequences with IMGT/GENE-DB human TR gene sequences. The TCRdist pipeline was used in a later analysis to assign CDR3 sequences and most-parsimonious VDJ recombination scenarios. A later analysis defined each TCR beta chain by its CDR3 amino acid sequence plus V-gene family, and excluded reads lacking a unique V-gene family. As a way to deal with suspected cross-contamination and a sequencing artifact, a later analysis dropped roughly 600 nucleotide sequences that were highly shared and had low generation probability. In a later analysis, a clonal expansion index was calculated for each public chain from normalized within-repertoire ranks of inferred template counts. In a later analysis, generation probabilities were computed with a VDJ recombination model fitted to out-of-frame rearrangements, and the resulting probabilities were checked against IGoR. In a later analysis, TCR-TCR, TCR-HLA and TCR-CMV co-occurrence was scored with hypergeometric tests, and a repertoire-size bias correction was applied to TCR pairs. False discovery rates were estimated in a later analysis by permuting HLA or CMV assignments 20 times. In a later analysis, co-occurring TCRs were grouped using DBSCAN, and TCRdist sequence similarity was added for clustering within HLA-allele-positive subsets. Repertoires with fewer than 30,000 or more than 120,000 public chains were left out of co-occurrence clustering, as were five repertoires with anomalous nucleotide sharing. TCRdb took over this immuneACCESS table, retaining in-frame rearrangements with V and J assigned. Such tables are incomplete; in checked studies, under half of the missing clones stem from an unresolved V gene, and the remainder is unexplained. V and J calls and clone size are given by that table; D and trimming were obtained from the DNA. Across this sample there are under 75,000 clones, with around 74% seen only once. About an eighth of the sample rests with the top ten.

Beyond this particular receptor, the publication reports: A later analysis found that HLA-associated TCR beta chains were more clonally expanded and had lower generation probabilities than equally common non-associated chains. A few of the identified cytomegalovirus-associated TCR beta chains were confirmed in vitro to be specific for cytomegalovirus antigens. Because HLA typing was unavailable for some donors at each locus, only the typed subset was used in association tests. The authors suggested that the approach could potentially be generalized to other disease states and immunological phenotypes. A later genetic analysis associated a missense DCLRE1C variant with V-gene and J-gene trimming of TCR beta chains, and an independent cohort replicated the association. CMV serostatus was the only immune exposure information available for the cohort. A group of highly shared sequence variants was considered likely to be a technical artifact of the sequencing pipeline. In a later genetic analysis, fewer N-insertions in productive TCRs were reported among donors in an Asian-associated ancestry cluster than the roughly 670-donor mean. The cohort was sequenced for TCR beta chains only, and without alpha or paired-chain data the features that could be detected were limited. Across donors, most TCR sequences were observed very rarely, whereas some public TCRs were present in many individuals. A total of 150 to 200 TCR beta chains were listed by the study as associated with cytomegalovirus. According to a later analysis, parvovirus B19, influenza, CMV and Epstein-Barr virus appeared linked to several top co-occurrence clusters. According to a later analysis, most CMV-associated TCR beta chains appeared to be HLA-restricted, and the HLA associations seemed to be driven largely by CMV exposure. Linkage disequilibrium might explain the correlated functional status among segregating V segments, but an unknown experimental factor could not be ruled out. A later analysis associated 17,000 or so TCR beta sequences with specific HLA alleles at a false discovery rate of 0.05. The classifier was reported to diagnose cytomegalovirus status with high specificity and sensitivity in both the original cohort and the validation cohort. According to a later analysis, TCR association rates differed among HLA loci, with DRB1 alleles showing the most associated TCRs and HLA-C alleles showing the fewest. Because the 87-base-pair reads could not distinguish some IMGT-functional V segments, including TRBV6-2 and TRBV6-3, those segments were excluded. Assigning TCR associations to individual alleles was difficult when HLA alleles, especially DR and DQ, strongly co-occurred. Sequencing depth was assumed to be roughly uniform across donors in the presence/absence analyses, though that assumption may not hold. A further reported finding was that TCR beta sequences accurately predicted the HLA-A and HLA-B alleles for most subjects in the first cohort. In an earlier analysis of a few hundred of the donors, most TCR beta V segments were observed in productive rearrangements about 87% or about 30% of the time, broadly matching IMGT annotations. Because counts were too low, roughly 18 rarely observed V segments, including chromosome 9 orphons, were left out of the earlier analysis of 587 of the donors.

Rearrangement joined TRBV18 to TRBJ2-5; the D segment cannot be called with confidence. The TCR originated in a human donor in good health. Sequences were obtained from PBMCs. The CDR3 protein: CASSPSIQETQYF. Read as DNA, the sequence is TGTGCCAGCTCACCATCCATCCAAGAGACCCAGTACTTC.